These 13 T cell receptor beta chains share one sample of origin, sequenced in a study of T cell responses to AZD1222 COVID-19 vaccine. Method: immunoSEQ multiplex PCR; TCRdb's copy keeps in-frame clones and lacks some. The repertoire has approximately 100,000 clones, approximately 91% of them found once; the top ten carry approximately 4.5%. The sequencing here drew on peripheral blood, taken on day 0 of AZD1222 vaccination. The receptors here all came from an adult in good health.

V and J are TRBV5-1 and TRBJ2-1; the D gene is possibly TRBD1 (5 bases). Germline loops: CDR1 SGHRS, CDR2 YFSETQ. The CDR3 consists of 13 residues. Trimming pared 0 bases from V and 9 bases from J, leaving 10 bases between. The DNA for the CDR3 is TGCGCCAGCAGCTTGGCAGGGCAAATTGAGCAGTTCTTC. It is translated as CASSLAGQIEQFF.

This chain joins TRBV5-6 and TRBJ1-1; possibly TRBD1 for D (5 bases). Trimming stripped 1 base from V and 6 bases from J, with 13 bases between. Germline CDR1 reads SGHDT; CDR2 reads YYEEEE. The CDR3 sequence is 14 residues long. The CDR3 sequence: CASSLTGTGAEAFF. The CDR3 DNA reads TGTGCCAGCAGCTTGACAGGCACGGGCGCTGAAGCTTTCTTT.

CDR3 coding DNA: TGTGCCAGTAGTAGAGGACTAGCAACAGATACGCAGTATTTT. Its protein product is CASSRGLATDTQYF. V is TRBV19 and J is TRBJ2-3, with 8 bases identical to TRBD2. Germline CDR1 and CDR2: LNHDA and SQIVND (reference sequence). CDR3 length: 14 amino acids. Trimming cost V 4 bases and J 3 bases; bases outside gene matches: 3.

This chain connects TRBV5-1 to TRBJ1-4; D gene uncertain. Trimming cost V 2 bases and J 0 bases, with 11 bases left between them. The CDR3 extends over 16 amino acids. The V gene's germline CDR1 is SGHRS and CDR2 YFSETQ. The CDR3 reads CASSFGPSATNEKLFF. CDR3 nucleotide sequence: TGCGCCAGCAGCTTCGGACCCAGCGCAACTAATGAAAAACTGTTTTTT.

This chain links TRBV6-5 with TRBJ1-6; a weak D match, TRBD1 (6 bases). This CDR3 region has 14 residues. Germline CDR1 reads MNHEY; CDR2 reads SVGAGI. The V end lost 4 bases, the J end lost 7 bases, and 11 bases lay between the germline ends. The CDR3 nucleotides are TGTGCCAGCAGTTGGGACACCTCCAATTCACCCCTCCACTTT. Translation gives CASSWDTSNSPLHF.

The chain is built from TRBV6-2 or TRBV6-3 and TRBJ1-2; 9 nucleotides agree with TRBD1. Germline loops: CDR1 MNHEY, CDR2 SVGEGT. The V gene end was trimmed by 0 bases and the J gene end by 5 bases; junction bases not matched to a gene: 10. This CDR3 is built from 17 residues. In nucleotides, the CDR3 is TGTGCCAGCAGTTACTCGGTCTGGGACAGGGACCTTTATGGCTACACCTTC. Encoded protein: CASSYSVWDRDLYGYTF.

The chain recombines TRBV5-1 with TRBJ2-5; D is uncertain. Trimming shortened V by 1 base and J by 0 bases, and 7 bases separated the two germline ends. Germline V gives CDR1 SGHRS, CDR2 YFSETQ. There are 14 residues in the CDR3. The DNA for the CDR3 is TGCGCCAGCAGCTTGCTAGGAAACCAAGAGACCCAGTACTTC. Protein product: CASSLLGNQETQYF.

V and J are TRBV14 and TRBJ1-4; D gene unclear. Germline lookup yields CDR1 SGHDN and CDR2 FVKESK. The ends were cut back, 4 bases at V and 7 bases at J, with 13 bases in the middle. This CDR3 is built from 14 residues. Here the CDR3 reads CASSPRRGGEKLFF. CDR3 coding DNA: TGTGCCAGCAGCCCCCGTCGGGGTGGTGAAAAACTGTTTTTT.

This chain connects TRBV5-4 to TRBJ2-1, with 7 bases matching TRBD1. The CDR3 sequence is 17 residues long. CDR1 and CDR2 (germline): SGHNT, YYREEE (reference sequence). V lost 2 bases to trimming and J lost 3 bases; unmatched junction nucleotides: 11. CDR3 amino acids: CASSFGVGDSRYNEQFF. The CDR3 DNA follows: TGTGCCAGCAGCTTTGGAGTCGGGGACAGCCGCTACAATGAGCAGTTCTTC.

The chain couples TRBV7-2 to TRBJ1-2; 9 bases fit TRBD1. Germline V gene lookup returns CDR1 SGHTA and CDR2 FQGNSA. V trimming: 1 base; J trimming: 8 bases; junction bases outside the gene matches: 8. The CDR3 is 15 residues long. The CDR3, as DNA: TGTGCCAGCAGCTTAGTAGGGACAGGGATTCGCGGCTACACCTTC. Translated, it gives CASSLVGTGIRGYTF.

This rearrangement joins TRBV10-3 to TRBJ2-3, with TRBD2 as a possible D gene (6 bases). This CDR3 contains 14 residues. CDR1 and CDR2 (germline): ENHRY, SYGVKD. V lost 2 bases and J 0 bases, leaving 6 bases between the germline ends. The CDR3, as DNA: TGTGCCATCAGTGAGGGGGGGAGCACAGATACGCAGTATTTT. Translation: CAISEGGSTDTQYF.

This rearrangement joins TRBV18 to TRBJ1-5; D remains ambiguous. Per the germline V gene, CDR1 is KGHSH and CDR2 is LQKENI. V lost 4 bases and J 0 bases, leaving 10 bases between the germline ends. The CDR3 consists of 15 residues. Here the CDR3 DNA reads TGTGCCAGCTCACAAGACCGACATAGCAATCAGCCCCAGCATTTT. Translating gives CASSQDRHSNQPQHF.

V and J are TRBV30 and TRBJ2-3; tentatively, D is TRBD1 (5 bases). The CDR3 extends over 15 amino acids. The germline V gene encodes CDR1 GTSNPN and CDR2 SVGIG (reference sequence). The V end lost 0 bases, the J end lost 3 bases, and 13 bases lay between the germline ends. The CDR3 sequence: CAWSVIGVGTDTQYF. For the CDR3, the DNA is TGTGCCTGGAGTGTAATAGGGGTGGGGACAGATACGCAGTATTTT.